This TCR beta chain stems from a study of breast tumors, draining lymph nodes, adjacent tissues. The study's findings and limits: Compared with basal-like, luminal-like tumors shared significantly more repertoire with nontumor tissue. Tumors had less TCR diversity than lymph nodes, more than nontumor tissue. Data only fit, rather than demonstrated, lymph node origin of most tumor T cells. Most tumor T cells seemingly derive from lymph node, then expand in tumor.

TCRdb processed the multiplex PCR reads anew with MiXCR; each CDR3 protein has one entry. The sample lists 200,000 to 250,000 distinct CDR3 sequences, about 32% occurring once. Trimming took off 7 bases at V and 8 bases at J, with 23 bases between the two ends. The CDR3 is 15 residues long. Per germline, CDR1 DFQATT and CDR2 SNEGSKA (reference sequence). Comments on this clonotype: Its antigen is currently unknown.

Axillary draining lymph nodes of breast cancer patients supplied the node samples. The sequencing sample was made of axillary lymph node tissue. The chain carries TRBV20-1 and TRBJ1-4; D perhaps matches TRBD1 (6 bases). This clonotype was obtained from a female donor with breast cancer. Some clones in this sample may be carry-over from other donors' samples. CDR3 sequence: CSVGADAGGAEKLFF. CDR3 DNA: TGCAGTGTGGGGGCGGACGCGGGAGGAGCGGAAAAACTGTTTTTT.